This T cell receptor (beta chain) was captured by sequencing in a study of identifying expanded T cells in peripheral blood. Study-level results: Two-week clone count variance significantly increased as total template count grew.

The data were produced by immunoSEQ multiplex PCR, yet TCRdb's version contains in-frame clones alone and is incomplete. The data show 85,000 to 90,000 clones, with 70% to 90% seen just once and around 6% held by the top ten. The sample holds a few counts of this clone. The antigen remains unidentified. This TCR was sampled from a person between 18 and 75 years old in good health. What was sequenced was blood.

The CDR3 spells CASSAWGQGSLAGYTF. In DNA form, the CDR3 reads TGTGCCAGCAGCGCCTGGGGGCAAGGGTCCCTGGCAGGCTACACCTTC. The chain links TRBV25-1 to TRBJ1-2, with D tentatively TRBD1 (6 bases). V dropped 6 bases and J dropped 8 bases, with 25 bases sitting between them. The germline gives CDR1 MGHDK, CDR2 SYGVNS. There are 16 residues in the CDR3.